The 20 T cell receptor beta chains below come from one sample, sequenced in a study of PD-1 blockade in classical Hodgkin lymphoma. All patients experienced relapse after autologous stem cell transplantation, and brentuximab vedotin exposure was variable. Libraries were prepared by immunoSEQ multiplex PCR; TCRdb keeps only in-frame clonotypes and omits some of them. The table has about 40,000 clones, about 90% seen once. Material: peripheral blood mononuclear cells (PBMCs), obtained at baseline. These receptor sequences come from a human donor with classical Hodgkin lymphoma.

The chain couples TRBV5-6 to TRBJ2-1; 7 bases agree with TRBD1. The CDR3 sequence is 14 residues long. Unmatched junction bases numbered 7, after V lost 0 bases and J lost 10 bases. Per germline, CDR1 SGHDT and CDR2 YYEEEE. For the CDR3, the DNA is TGTGCCAGCAGCTTGGGGACAGGCCCTAGAGAGCAGTTCTTC. Translated, it gives CASSLGTGPREQFF.

The rearrangement uses TRBV6-5 and TRBJ1-1, with 7 bases matching TRBD1. Trimming took 7 bases from V and 1 from J; bases not matched to a gene: 9. In germline, CDR1 is MNHEY, CDR2 SVGAGI. This CDR3 has 15 amino acids. This CDR3 reads CASTLTGTRNTEAFF. CDR3 nucleotides: TGTGCCAGCACCTTGACAGGGACAAGGAACACTGAAGCTTTCTTT.

The J gene is TRBJ2-7, the V gene TRBV28; D ambiguous. The germline gives CDR1 MDHEN, CDR2 SYDVKM. CDR3 length: 12 residues. Deletions cut 4 bases from V and 5 bases from J, with 9 bases between. This CDR3 reads CASSWITDEQYF. The CDR3 DNA follows: TGTGCCAGCAGTTGGATTACGGACGAGCAGTACTTC.

The V gene is TRBV15, the J gene TRBJ1-4; D possibly corresponds to TRBD1 (5 bases). V was clipped by 3 bases and J by 14 bases, with 13 bases between them. CDR3 length: 12 residues. Germline V gene data show CDR1 as LNHNV and CDR2 as YYDKDF (reference sequence). The CDR3 DNA reads as TGTGCCACCAGCAGCGGAGGGGTGTACCTGTTTTTT. This translates into CATSSGGVYLFF.

DNA of the CDR3: TGTGCCAGCAGCCAAGCGGGCGGGGGGGCAAACAATGAGCAGTTCTTC. Translated, it gives CASSQAGGGANNEQFF. This sequence joins TRBV4-2 and TRBJ2-1; 9 nucleotides align to TRBD2. Germline CDR1 reads LGHNA; CDR2 reads YNFKEQ. The CDR3 is 16 amino acids. V lost 1 base, J lost 5 bases, and 6 bases stayed unmatched.

CDR3 sequence: CASSLPRGGGDEKLFF. Here the CDR3 DNA reads TGTGCCAGCAGTCTCCCCCGAGGGGGCGGGGATGAAAAACTGTTTTTT. The chain employs TRBV28 and TRBJ1-4, with 7 bases identical to TRBD1. Losses at the gene ends were 5 bases for V and 6 bases for J; bases not matched to a gene: 12. CDR1 is MDHEN, CDR2 SYDVKM, per germline. The CDR3 covers 16 residues.

The gene calls are TRBV27 and TRBJ2-7; the D gene is possibly TRBD2 (6 bases). Germline CDR1 MNHEY, CDR2 SMNVEV (reference sequence). The CDR3 covers 15 residues. V lost 1 base, J lost 4 bases, and 14 bases lay in between. CDR3 amino acids: CASSLFSAGWYEQYF. CDR3 nucleotides: TGTGCCAGCAGTTTATTTTCCGCGGGGTGGTACGAGCAGTACTTC.

This clone was detected once. The chain uses TRBV10-3 and TRBJ2-3, with D perhaps TRBD1 (5 bases). The germline V gene has CDR1 ENHRY and CDR2 SYGVKD. This CDR3 contains 16 residues. Trimming pared 0 bases from V and 2 bases from J, leaving 12 bases between. CDR3 sequence (DNA): TGTGCCATCAGTGAGTCGTGGGGCCCGACCACAGATACGCAGTATTTT. Residues: CAISESWGPTTDTQYF.

V and J are TRBV2 and TRBJ2-5; D remains ambiguous. This CDR3 contains 11 residues. The germline V gene encodes CDR1 SNHLY and CDR2 FYNNEI. V lost 5 bases and J 4 bases, leaving 5 bases between the germline ends. CDR3 residues: CASSLAETQYF. The CDR3 coding sequence is TGTGCCAGCAGTTTGGCAGAGACCCAGTACTTC.

The genes are TRBV6-6 and TRBJ1-1; D unresolved. The V end was cut by 5 bases, the J end by 0 bases, with 13 bases between. Germline CDR1 is MNHNY and CDR2 is SVGAGI (reference sequence). The CDR3 spans 15 residues. CDR3 bases: TGTGCCAGCAGTCGGGCCGCCCTGATGAACACTGAAGCTTTCTTT. Translation gives CASSRAALMNTEAFF.

The rearrangement joins TRBV4-1 to TRBJ2-7, with 11 bases identical to TRBD2. Trimming at V came to 0 bases and at J to 3 bases, leaving 4 bases not matched to a gene. Germline V lookup: CDR1 MGHRA, CDR2 YSYEKL. The CDR3 contains 16 residues. This CDR3 reads CASSQELAGGNYEQYF. The CDR3 DNA follows: TGCGCCAGCAGCCAAGAGCTAGCGGGGGGCAACTACGAGCAGTACTTC.

This CDR3 is CASSARIRDFYNEQFF. The CDR3 nucleotides are TGTGCCAGCAGCGCGAGGATCCGGGACTTCTACAATGAGCAGTTCTTC. The rearrangement uses TRBV9 and TRBJ2-1; D is possibly TRBD2 (6 bases). V was cut by 3 bases and J by 3 bases, with 16 bases left in between. CDR3 length: 16 residues. Germline assignment: CDR1 SGDLS and CDR2 YYNGEE.

J is TRBJ2-1 and V is TRBV5-1; 7 nucleotides match TRBD1. CDR3 size: 15 residues. Unmatched junction bases numbered 8, after V lost 4 bases and J lost 4 bases. The germline V gene has CDR1 SGHRS and CDR2 YFSETQ. CDR3 nucleotide sequence: TGCGCCAGCAGCGTACCGGGACAGATTTACAATGAGCAGTTCTTC. It codes for CASSVPGQIYNEQFF.

The chain is built from TRBV5-4 and TRBJ2-1; 10 nucleotides match TRBD2. CDR1 is SGHNT and CDR2 is YYREEE in the germline V gene (reference sequence). There are 15 residues in the CDR3. Trimming removed 0 bases from V and 5 bases from J; junction bases left unmatched: 2. DNA for the CDR3: TGTGCCAGCAGCTTGGGGAGCGGGAGGGACAATGAGCAGTTCTTC. Encoded protein: CASSLGSGRDNEQFF.

The V call is TRBV6-5, the J call TRBJ2-1, with a weak D call TRBD1 (5 bases). Germline V lookup: CDR1 MNHEY, CDR2 SVGAGI. The ends were cut back, 7 bases at V and 7 bases at J, with 14 bases in the middle. The CDR3 runs to 13 residues. CDR3 in DNA: TGTGCCAGCAAGGCAGGGTCGAAGAATGAGCAGTTCTTC. Its protein product is CASKAGSKNEQFF.

V and J are TRBV5-1 and TRBJ1-6; 7 nucleotides agree with TRBD1. Germline CDR1 SGHRS, CDR2 YFSETQ. Trimming took 4 bases from V and 10 from J; bases not matched to a gene: 8. This CDR3 has 14 amino acids. CDR3 coding DNA: TGCGCCAGCAGCCCGGGACAGAGCCCATCACCCCTCCACTTT. This codes for CASSPGQSPSPLHF.

The chain is built from TRBV6-6 and TRBJ2-7, with TRBD1 matching over 9 bases. CDR1 and CDR2 from the germline V gene are MNHNY and SVGAGI (reference sequence). This CDR3 contains 14 residues. Unmatched junction bases numbered 13, after V lost 7 bases and J lost 9 bases. In DNA form, the CDR3 reads TGTGCCAGCAAAACTACAGGGGGCGCTAGGCTGCAGTACTTC. Its translation is CASKTTGGARLQYF.

The chain is built from TRBV5-6 and TRBJ2-5; no reliable D call. CDR1 is SGHDT, CDR2 YYEEEE, per germline. V lost 0 bases and J 9 bases, leaving 9 bases between the germline ends. The CDR3 has 12 amino acids. CDR3 protein: CASSLDPGAQYF. The CDR3 bases are TGTGCCAGCAGCTTGGACCCTGGGGCCCAGTACTTC.

This chain joins TRBV9 and TRBJ2-1; 11 nucleotides agree with TRBD2. This CDR3 comprises 15 residues. V shed 4 bases and J 4 bases; nucleotides not matched to a gene: 4. Germline values: CDR1 SGDLS, CDR2 YYNGEE. CDR3 nucleotide sequence: TGTGCCAGCAGCTCATCTAGCGGGGGGTACAATGAGCAGTTCTTC. Translating gives CASSSSSGGYNEQFF. The whole variable domain, filled in from reference TRBV9 and TRBJ2-1, reads DSGVTQTPKHLITATGQRVTLRCSPRSGDLSVYWYQQSLDQGLQFLIQYYNGEERAKGNILERFSAQQFPDLHSELNLSSLELGDSALYFCASSSSSGGYNEQFFGPGTRLTVL.

The chain couples TRBV5-7 to TRBJ2-2, with 10 bases identical to TRBD1. TRBV5-7 is assigned to the ORF class and has an uncertain function. There are 16 residues in the CDR3. V was clipped by 1 base and J by 5 bases; unmatched bases: 5. CDR3 sequence: CASSLSDRGDTGELFF. The CDR3 coding sequence is TGTGCCAGCAGCTTGTCGGACAGGGGGGATACCGGGGAGCTGTTTTTT.